The clone carrying this TCR beta chain has only a few counts. J gave up 4 bases and V 1 base, and 8 bases lay outside the gene matches. There are 16 residues in the CDR3. Germline V gene sequence: CDR1 MNHEY, CDR2 SMNVEV (reference sequence). This sample was taken from a study of blood T cell repertoires in COVID-19. About the study: Samples of COVID-19 (acute and convalescent) were obtained from the United States, Italy and Spain.

The table came from immunoSEQ multiplex PCR; TCRdb's copy has only in-frame clones and leaves some out. The table records 200,000 to 250,000 clones, roughly 80% of them present only once. This clonotype was sampled from a woman aged 18-29 years with acute or convalescent COVID-19. The sample consisted of peripheral blood. This sequence joins TRBV27 and TRBJ2-3; 7 positions match TRBD2. The CDR3 protein is CASSLWGGSWADTQYF. The CDR3 DNA reads as TGTGCCAGCAGTTTATGGGGCGGGAGCTGGGCAGATACGCAGTATTTT.